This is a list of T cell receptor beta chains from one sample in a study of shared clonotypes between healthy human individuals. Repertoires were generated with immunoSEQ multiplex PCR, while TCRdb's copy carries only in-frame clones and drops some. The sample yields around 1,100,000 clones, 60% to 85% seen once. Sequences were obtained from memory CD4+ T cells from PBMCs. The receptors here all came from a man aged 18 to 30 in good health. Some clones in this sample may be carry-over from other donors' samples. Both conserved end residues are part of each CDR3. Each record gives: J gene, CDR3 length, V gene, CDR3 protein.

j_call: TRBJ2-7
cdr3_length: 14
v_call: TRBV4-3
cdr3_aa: CASSQGRGSYEQYF

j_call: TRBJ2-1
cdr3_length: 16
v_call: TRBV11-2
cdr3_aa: CASSSYRGRIDNEQFF

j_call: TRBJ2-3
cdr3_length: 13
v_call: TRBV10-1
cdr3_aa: CASRDRGTDTQYF

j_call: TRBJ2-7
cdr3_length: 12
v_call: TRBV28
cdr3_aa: CASSPPVGEQYF

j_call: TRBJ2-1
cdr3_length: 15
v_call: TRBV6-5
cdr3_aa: CASSPQVTSGYEQFF

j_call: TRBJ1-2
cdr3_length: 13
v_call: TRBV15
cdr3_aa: CATSPPRVRGYTF

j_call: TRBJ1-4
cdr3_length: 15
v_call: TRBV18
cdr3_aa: CASSPPGQSDEKLFF

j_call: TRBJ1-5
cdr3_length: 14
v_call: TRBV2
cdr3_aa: CASSGAGPNQPQHF

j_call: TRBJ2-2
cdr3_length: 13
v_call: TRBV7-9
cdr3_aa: CASSFTSGGELFF

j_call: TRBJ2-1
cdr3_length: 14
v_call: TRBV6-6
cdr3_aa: CASSGTSGSTEQFF

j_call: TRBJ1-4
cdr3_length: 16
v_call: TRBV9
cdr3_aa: CASSPSIGASVEKLFF

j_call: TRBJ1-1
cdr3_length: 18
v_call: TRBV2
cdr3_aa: CASSSPRDRVGVNTEAFF

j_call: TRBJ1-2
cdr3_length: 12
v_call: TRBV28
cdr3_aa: CASSLQGNGYTF

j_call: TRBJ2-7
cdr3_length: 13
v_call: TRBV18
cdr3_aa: CASSPQGGYEQYF

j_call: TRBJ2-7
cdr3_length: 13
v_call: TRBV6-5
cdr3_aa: CASSYGGSYEQYF

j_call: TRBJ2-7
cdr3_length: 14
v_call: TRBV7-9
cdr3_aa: CASSSRTGGEEQYF

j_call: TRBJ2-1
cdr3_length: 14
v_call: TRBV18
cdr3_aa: CASSPSGVGNEQFF